The TCR beta chain under discussion was sequenced for a study of CD8 T cells in ankylosing spondylitis. Findings of the study overall: Characteristic, it appeared, of ankylosing spondylitis blood was a TCR beta motif of several highly homologous variants. The study looked at matched synovial fluid samples from ankylosing spondylitis patients. Disease-linked clones were reported to be significantly enriched there.

Concerning this clonotype itself: Its target is unknown.

Quantitative 5'-RACE with molecular barcodes generated TCR beta libraries. In TCRdb, the 5' RACE reads were re-called with MiXCR into one record per CDR3 protein. The table includes 200,000 to 250,000 distinct CDR3 sequences, 7% to 8% detected once. The V gene lost 2 bases and the J gene lost 7 bases, with 9 bases spanning the gap. Germline V CDR1 and CDR2: MNHEY, SMNVEV (reference sequence). There are 12 residues in the CDR3. The specimen was blood, either unsorted or a sorted T cell fraction (not recorded which). V usage is TRBV27 and J usage is TRBJ2-7; D is undetermined. The TCR was taken from a male donor with ankylosing spondylitis. The CDR3 nucleotides are TGTGCCAGCAGTTTAAGCCCTTGGGAGCAGTACTTC. Amino acid sequence: CASSLSPWEQYF.